Presented here are 21 T cell receptor beta chains from one specimen sequenced in a study of cytomegalovirus exposure and HLA in healthy donors. Profiling relied on immunoSEQ multiplex PCR, and the TCRdb table lists in-frame clones only, not all of them. The data show more than 300,000 clones, with roughly 88% seen just once and roughly 0.75% held by the top ten. Specimen: PBMCs. These receptors were obtained from a woman between 18 and 30 years old in good health and CMV-seronegative.

The chain is built from TRBV6-6 and TRBJ2-7, with D possibly matching TRBD2 (5 bases). The CDR3 spans 12 residues. V was cut by 3 bases and J by 6 bases, with 9 bases left in between. Germline V CDR1 and CDR2: MNHNY, SVGAGI (reference sequence). CDR3 DNA sequence: TGTGCCAGCAGTTATCGCAGCGGCGAGCAGTACTTC. Amino acid sequence: CASSYRSGEQYF.

This clone has a single count. This chain joins TRBV6-4 and TRBJ2-3, with 11 positions matching TRBD1. Germline CDR1 and CDR2: MRHNA and SNTAGT. Losses at the gene ends were 0 bases for V and 3 bases for J; bases not matched to a gene: 2. This CDR3 has 16 amino acids. The CDR3 protein is CASSDSGQGETDTQYF. The CDR3 DNA follows: TGTGCCAGCAGTGACTCGGGACAGGGGGAAACAGATACGCAGTATTTT.

The V call is TRBV5-1, the J call TRBJ2-1, with 14 positions matching TRBD2. The CDR3 sequence is 17 residues long. With 4 bases clipped from V and 5 bases from J, the junction kept 8 bases outside the gene matches. Germline V gene lookup returns CDR1 SGHRS and CDR2 YFSETQ. As DNA, the CDR3 is TGCGCCAGCAGCCCGGGACTAGCGGGAGTTTTTAACAATGAGCAGTTCTTC. This encodes CASSPGLAGVFNNEQFF.

The V call is TRBV18, the J call TRBJ2-3; TRBD1 might be the D (6 bases). Germline CDR1 KGHSH, CDR2 LQKENI. CDR3 length: 16 residues. Trimming took off 6 bases at V and 0 bases at J, with 16 bases between the two ends. The CDR3: CASSRDRSPSTDTQYF. The CDR3 DNA sequence: TGTGCCAGCTCCCGTGACAGGTCTCCTAGCACAGATACGCAGTATTTT.

The rearrangement links TRBV30 to TRBJ1-5; D is undetermined. The CDR3 totals 12 residues. V was shortened by 3 bases and J by 1 base, with 4 bases between the two germline ends. Per germline, CDR1 GTSNPN and CDR2 SVGIG (reference sequence). CDR3 in DNA: TGTGCCTGGAGCGTAAGCAATCAGCCCCAGCATTTT. Translating gives CAWSVSNQPQHF.

The CDR3 here is CSVEVRTVRSEKLFF. Here the CDR3 DNA reads TGCAGCGTTGAAGTCCGGACAGTAAGGTCTGAAAAACTGTTTTTT. The chain links TRBV29-1 to TRBJ1-4; tentatively, D is TRBD1 (6 bases). The CDR3 covers 15 residues. The V gene's germline CDR1 is SQVTM and CDR2 ANQGSEA. The V gene lost 1 base and the J gene lost 7 bases, with 16 bases spanning the gap.

This rearrangement joins TRBV7-9 to TRBJ2-7, with a possible D match to TRBD2 (6 bases). V dropped 6 bases and J dropped 2 bases, with 11 bases sitting between them. CDR3 size: 13 residues. Germline values: CDR1 SEHNR, CDR2 FQNEAQ (reference sequence). The CDR3 here is CASSGGYAYEQYF. Here the CDR3 DNA reads TGTGCCAGCAGTGGGGGGTACGCCTACGAGCAGTACTTC.

This clone was seen a handful of times. V usage is TRBV6-1 and J usage is TRBJ2-5, with 13 bases matching TRBD2. The length of the CDR3 is 15 residues. With V trimmed by 6 bases and J by 3 bases, 4 bases remained unmatched. Germline assignment: CDR1 MNHNS and CDR2 SASEGT. The CDR3 sequence: CASSFGLAGEETQYF. CDR3 coding DNA: TGTGCCAGCAGCTTCGGACTAGCGGGGGAAGAGACCCAGTACTTC.

CDR3 region: CASSLREWQFF. The CDR3 DNA follows: TGTGCCAGCAGCTTACGAGAATGGCAGTTCTTC. The chain links TRBV7-9 to TRBJ2-1; no definite D call. The V end was cut by 2 bases, the J end by 12 bases, with 8 bases between. Germline V gene sequence: CDR1 SEHNR, CDR2 FQNEAQ (reference sequence). The CDR3 totals 11 residues.

The CDR3 nucleotides read TGTGCCAGCAGTTTTGGGCAGGGGGCTCACGGGGAGCTGTTTTTT. This gives the protein CASSFGQGAHGELFF. This sequence joins TRBV27 and TRBJ2-2, with 8 bases matching TRBD1. V shed 3 bases and J 7 bases; nucleotides not matched to a gene: 7. Germline CDR1 MNHEY, CDR2 SMNVEV (reference sequence). This CDR3 region has 15 residues.

The V call is TRBV9, the J call TRBJ2-3; TRBD1 matches at 11 bases. This CDR3 region has 16 residues. Germline values: CDR1 SGDLS, CDR2 YYNGEE. J gave up 0 bases and V 3 bases, and 3 bases lay outside the gene matches. The CDR3 bases are TGTGCCAGCAGCGGAGGGACAGGGGGTAGCACAGATACGCAGTATTTT. It encodes CASSGGTGGSTDTQYF.

This clone was found a few times. The chain has TRBV5-5 and TRBJ2-7; 7 nucleotides agree with TRBD1. Germline CDR1 is SGHKS and CDR2 is YYEKEE (reference sequence). The trim removed 4 bases at V and 5 bases at J, leaving 9 bases unmatched. The CDR3 has 14 residues. The DNA for the CDR3 is TGTGCCAGCAGCACGACAGGGTTGGTGAACGAGCAGTACTTC. This gives the protein CASSTTGLVNEQYF.

DNA of the CDR3: TGTGCCAGCGCAAACGACAGGGGCGAAGGCTACACCTTC. Translated, it gives CASANDRGEGYTF. The gene calls are TRBV18 and TRBJ1-2; 8 nucleotides agree with TRBD1. Trimming at V came to 8 bases and at J to 8 bases, leaving 10 bases not matched to a gene. The germline V gene has CDR1 KGHSH and CDR2 LQKENI. The CDR3 covers 13 residues.

The chain has TRBV28 and TRBJ2-7; D is possibly TRBD1 (5 bases). The CDR3 sequence is 17 residues long. Germline lookup yields CDR1 MDHEN and CDR2 SYDVKM. The germline V and J ends were trimmed by 6 bases and 6 bases, with 27 bases remaining between them. Here the CDR3 reads CASSRDQGLGVLSEQYF. In DNA, the CDR3 is TGTGCCAGCAGCCGTGACCAGGGCCTGGGTGTATTGAGCGAGCAGTACTTC. Based on the CDR3 plus reference TRBV28 and TRBJ2-7, the full variable domain is DVKVTQSSRYLVKRTGEKVFLECVQDMDHENMFWYRQDPGLGLRLIYFSYDVKMKEKGDIPEGYSVSREKKERFSLILESASTNQTSMYLCASSRDQGLGVLSEQYFGPGTRLTVT.

This chain connects TRBV28 to TRBJ2-7, with 7 bases identical to TRBD2. J lost 4 bases, V lost 3 bases, and 15 bases had no gene match. Germline V lookup: CDR1 MDHEN, CDR2 SYDVKM. This CDR3 is built from 17 residues. The CDR3 DNA reads TGTGCCAGCAGTTTTTTCCTTAGCGGGCGGGGAACATACGAGCAGTACTTC. It encodes CASSFFLSGRGTYEQYF.

V usage is TRBV27 and J usage is TRBJ1-5; 9 nucleotides line up with TRBD1. Germline trimming cut 5 bases from V and 3 bases from J; bases unmatched to any gene: 5. The CDR3 has 15 residues. The V gene's germline CDR1 is MNHEY and CDR2 SMNVEV (reference sequence). In DNA, the CDR3 is TGTGCCAGCAGTACAGGGGGCCTACTCAATCAGCCCCAGCATTTT. This gives the protein CASSTGGLLNQPQHF.

J is TRBJ1-5 and V is TRBV4-2; 7 nucleotides align to TRBD1. The CDR3 consists of 15 residues. In germline, CDR1 is LGHNA, CDR2 YNFKEQ. V was pared by 0 bases and J by 7 bases, with 6 bases of the junction left unmatched. The DNA of the CDR3 is TGTGCCAGCAGCCAAGATAAGGGGGCGAGGCAGCCCCAGCATTTT. Its protein product is CASSQDKGARQPQHF.

The genes are TRBV9 and TRBJ2-2, with 7 nucleotides matching TRBD2. CDR3 size: 15 residues. After removal of 0 bases from V and 7 bases from J, the junction contained 6 bases not matched to a gene. Germline V gene data show CDR1 as SGDLS and CDR2 as YYNGEE. CDR3 nucleotide sequence: TGTGCCAGCAGCGTAGATGGGAGGGCCGTCGGGGAGCTGTTTTTT. As protein: CASSVDGRAVGELFF. The full variable domain, with the rest looked up from reference TRBV9 and TRBJ2-2, is DSGVTQTPKHLITATGQRVTLRCSPRSGDLSVYWYQQSLDQGLQFLIQYYNGEERAKGNILERFSAQQFPDLHSELNLSSLELGDSALYFCASSVDGRAVGELFFGEGSRLTVL.

This clone was observed a handful of times. The rearrangement links TRBV2 to TRBJ1-5; D gene unclear. V lost 4 bases and J lost 0, with 7 bases in between. The CDR3 runs 14 residues. CDR1 and CDR2 (germline): SNHLY, FYNNEI. CDR3: CASSGGISNQPQHF. CDR3 DNA: TGTGCCAGCAGTGGAGGGATTAGCAATCAGCCCCAGCATTTT.

This chain links TRBV7-9 with TRBJ2-5, with D perhaps TRBD1 (5 bases). Trimming removed 1 base at V and 5 bases at J, with 14 bases between. This CDR3 spans 15 amino acids. Looked up from germline, CDR1 is SEHNR and CDR2 is FQNEAQ (reference sequence). For the CDR3, the DNA is TGTGCCAGCAGCTTAGTACAAGGGGCCGGGGAGACCCAGTACTTC. Its protein is CASSLVQGAGETQYF.

The J gene is TRBJ1-4, the V gene TRBV11-2; the match to TRBD1 covers 8 bases. The trim removed 4 bases at V and 4 bases at J, leaving 5 bases unmatched. From germline, CDR1 is SGHAT and CDR2 FQNNGV. This CDR3 region has 15 residues. As DNA, the CDR3 is TGTGCCAGCAGCTCACGGACAGGGCGTAATGAAAAACTGTTTTTT. It yields the protein CASSSRTGRNEKLFF.